Following are 6 T cell receptor beta chains from one sample sequenced in a study of early T cells in non-severe SARS-CoV-2 infection. One entry per CDR3 protein, called by TCRdb with MiXCR from the 5' RACE reads. This table holds some 85,000 distinct CDR3 sequences, about an eighth found once. What was sequenced was whole blood. Source of these receptors: an adult who was a healthcare worker with PCR-confirmed SARS-CoV-2 infection or an uninfected control (not recorded which).

J is TRBJ2-5 and V is TRBV7-2; 12 bases fit TRBD2. The germline V gene encodes CDR1 SGHTA and CDR2 FQGNSA. The trim removed 2 bases at V and 5 bases at J, leaving 6 bases unmatched. CDR3 size: 16 residues. The CDR3 here is CASSLRLAGGRETQYF. CDR3 DNA sequence: TGTGCCAGCAGCTTACGGCTAGCGGGGGGGCGGGAGACCCAGTACTTC.

This chain links TRBV2 with TRBJ1-6; D not resolved. Germline assignment: CDR1 SNHLY and CDR2 FYNNEI. The ends were cut back, 6 bases at V and 7 bases at J, with 7 bases in the middle. The CDR3 is 12 residues long. The CDR3: CASREQNSPLHF. The CDR3 nucleotides are TGTGCCAGCAGGGAACAGAATTCACCCCTCCACTTT.

Many counts were recorded for this clonotype. The CDR3 region has the DNA TGCGCCAGCAGCCAGGGTGCCGGGGGGAAAGAGACCCAGTACTTC. Translation gives CASSQGAGGKETQYF. The rearrangement links TRBV4-3 to TRBJ2-5, with TRBD2 matching 7 bases. V was clipped by 3 bases and J by 3 bases; unmatched bases: 7. CDR3 length: 15 amino acids. CDR1 is LGHNA and CDR2 is YSLEER in the germline V gene.

This chain links TRBV29-1 with TRBJ2-1; D gene unclear. This CDR3 comprises 11 residues. Germline V CDR1 and CDR2: SQVTM, ANQGSEA. The V gene lost 2 bases and the J gene lost 5 bases, with 4 bases spanning the gap. CDR3 nucleotide sequence: TGCAGCGTTGAACCTGACAATGAGCAGTTCTTC. Encoded protein: CSVEPDNEQFF.

In this sample, this clonotype turned up a few times. The chain couples TRBV29-1 to TRBJ1-3; 7 bases match TRBD1. Per germline, CDR1 SQVTM and CDR2 ANQGSEA. J gave up 4 bases and V 6 bases, and 3 bases lay outside the gene matches. The CDR3 is 12 amino acids. CDR3 nucleotide sequence: TGCAGCGTGACAGGGACCGGAAACACCATATATTTT. Translation gives CSVTGTGNTIYF.

This clonotype was recorded many times. The chain carries TRBV6-5 and TRBJ2-2, with D perhaps TRBD1 or TRBD2 (5 bases each). The CDR3 contains 19 residues. The V gene lost 3 bases and the J gene lost 0 bases, with 20 bases spanning the gap. Germline CDR1 reads MNHEY; CDR2 reads SVGAGI. The CDR3, as DNA: TGTGCCAGCAGTTATTTTAGTATCGTTGGGGGAGCGAACACCGGGGAGCTGTTTTTT. It translates to CASSYFSIVGGANTGELFF.